This entry describes one TCR beta chain. Its antigen is not known. The CDR3 consists of 16 residues. Germline values: CDR1 MNHNS, CDR2 SASEGT. V lost 3 bases and J lost 0, with 9 bases in between. These data belong to a study of blood T cells in healthy people across ages. Study results and caveats: Age showed a roughly linear inverse relationship with TCR beta diversity per million T cells.

A second PCR, run for about 7 to 11 cycles, used a sample-barcoded 5' primer plus a J-beta primer mix. Each cDNA molecule received a tag from a template-switch adaptor that had 12 random nucleotides. TCRdb itself ran the 5' RACE reads through MiXCR, one entry per CDR3 protein. Of over 700,000 distinct CDR3 sequences in the sample, less than 70% were seen once. This receptor was taken from a man older than 75 in good health. This chain uses TRBV6-1 with TRBJ1-6; no firm D call. Sample: blood. CDR3 bases: TGTGCCAGCAGTGAGGCCGGGAGCTCCTATAATTCACCCCTCCACTTT. Amino acid sequence: CASSEAGSSYNSPLHF.